The text below deals with one TCR beta chain. The target antigen is unknown. This CDR3 is built from 12 residues. Trimming shortened V by 3 bases and J by 2 bases, and 4 bases separated the two germline ends. Germline V CDR1 and CDR2: SGHAT, FQDESV (reference sequence). The repertoire was sequenced with immunoSEQ multiplex PCR; TCRdb's copy has only in-frame clones and lacks some. Of tens of thousands of clones in the sample, 84% were seen once. This specimen comes from a study of radiotherapy plus CTLA-4 blockade in lung cancer. Study at large: In around 19% of patients, objective responses were seen; roughly 30% had disease control.

Focal radiation plus CTLA-4 blockade with ipilimumab was administered to patients who had chemo-refractory metastatic non-small-cell lung cancer. Notes on the study in general: Response, reportedly, was best predicted by interferon-beta along with early blood T cell clone dynamics.

This material consisted of peripheral blood, taken from a patient treated with radiotherapy plus ipilimumab. The chain uses TRBV11-1 and TRBJ1-1; the D is unclear. The receptor was isolated from a human donor with non-small cell lung cancer who had stable disease on radiotherapy plus ipilimumab. The CDR3 loop is CASSFSNTEAFF. DNA for the CDR3: TGTGCCAGCAGCTTCAGTAACACTGAAGCTTTCTTT.